One and the same sample provided the 9 T cell receptor beta chains below, sequenced in a study of T cells expressing NK-cell markers. TCRdb reprocessed the 5' RACE reads; each CDR3 protein has one entry and no DNA is given. The sample totals fewer than 300,000 distinct CDR3 sequences. The sequenced sample was blood T cells: a sorted CD56 or NKG2C T cell subset, CD4+ or CD8+ T cells, or bulk PBMC T cells (not recorded which). The receptors were sampled from a woman aged 18 to 75 in good health.

The chain employs TRBV6-1 and TRBJ2-5; the D call from TCRdb, TRBD1, cannot be confirmed without DNA. CDR1 is MNHNS, CDR2 SASEGT, per germline. The length of the CDR3 is 14 residues. CDR3 residues: CASRRDRPQETQYF.

J is TRBJ2-1 and V is TRBV4-1; TCRdb's D gene call, TRBD1, goes unchecked for lack of DNA. The V gene's germline CDR1 is MGHRA and CDR2 YSYEKL. The CDR3 totals 15 residues. CDR3 sequence: CASSQQGSFGTEQFF.

This rearrangement joins TRBV20-1 to TRBJ2-1; lacking DNA, the TRBD1 call made by TCRdb goes unchecked. Germline V gene sequence: CDR1 DFQATT, CDR2 SNEGSKA (reference sequence). There are 15 residues in the CDR3. CDR3 residues: CSAPDTQGGHNEQFF.

This sequence joins TRBV20-1 and TRBJ1-1; TCRdb indicates TRBD1, and absent DNA this call remains unverified. CDR3 length: 13 residues. CDR1 is DFQATT and CDR2 is SNEGSKA in the germline V gene (reference sequence). Here the CDR3 reads CSATPPGQGGTFF.

J is TRBJ2-3 and V is TRBV4-3; the TCRdb call, TRBD2, lacks DNA for checking. Per germline, CDR1 LGHNA and CDR2 YSLEER. This CDR3 has 17 amino acids. This CDR3 reads CASSHALTSTFRDTQYF.

The J gene is TRBJ1-2, the V gene TRBV6-5. This CDR3 has 13 amino acids. Germline V gives CDR1 MNHEY, CDR2 SVGAGI. The CDR3 here is CASSYDSNYGYTF.

The rearrangement joins TRBV7-8 to TRBJ2-4; TCRdb lists TRBD1, though no DNA is available to test this call. Germline V lookup: CDR1 SGHVS, CDR2 FQNEAQ. There are 15 residues in the CDR3. The CDR3 protein is CASSFTGETKNIQYF.

The chain recombines TRBV5-1 with TRBJ2-5. CDR1 and CDR2 from the germline V gene are SGHRS and YFSETQ. The CDR3 runs 12 residues. The CDR3 loop reads CASSQKMETQYF.

The rearrangement joins TRBV9 to TRBJ2-1; TCRdb calls TRBD1, which cannot be checked without DNA. The germline V gene has CDR1 SGDLS and CDR2 YYNGEE. The CDR3 has 15 residues. The CDR3 protein is CATSPGTGAFNEQFF.